This T cell receptor beta chain comes out of a study of cytomegalovirus exposure and HLA in healthy donors. Germline V gene sequence: CDR1 SEHNR, CDR2 FQNEAQ (reference sequence). V was clipped by 5 bases and J by 2 bases; unmatched bases: 3. This CDR3 is 13 amino acids long. The PCR ran on 60 Vbeta and 13 Jbeta primers. Some clones are missing from TCRdb's copy, which holds only in-frame ones; the method was immunoSEQ multiplex PCR. The table has about 160,000 clones, around four fifths seen once. The receptor was isolated from a man between 18 and 35 years old in good health and CMV-seronegative. Sample: PBMCs. This chain joins TRBV7-9 and TRBJ2-7, with 7 bases identical to TRBD1. The CDR3: CASSATGAYEQYF. The CDR3 DNA follows: TGTGCCAGCAGCGCCACAGGGGCCTACGAGCAGTACTTC.